This TCR beta chain appears in the sequencing data of a study of T-cell reconstitution after alpha-beta-depleted transplantation in children. General observations from the study: At around two months after transplant, the alpha-beta T cells were reportedly derived from several hundred expanded clones that came from non-depleted graft cells. T-cell counts and diversity were attributed mostly to newly produced T cells one year after transplant.

Using unique molecular identifiers, the investigators prepared the TCRbeta library. Each CDR3 protein is one row after TCRdb ran MiXCR on the PCR reads. The data show under 750,000 distinct CDR3 sequences, roughly 23% seen once. On this clonotype: Its antigen is unidentified.

Trimming at V came to 6 bases and at J to 12 bases, leaving 10 bases not matched to a gene. The germline gives CDR1 MNHEY, CDR2 SMNVEV (reference sequence). The CDR3 spans 13 residues. This TCR was recovered from a boy younger than two who had a stem cell transplant for acute myeloid leukemia, so the T cells may come from the graft donor. Sequencing used PBMCs, mostly from graft donor cells, obtained 360 days after TCRalphabeta/CD19-depleted stem cell transplant. This rearrangement joins TRBV27 to TRBJ1-4, with 7 positions matching TRBD1. CDR3 DNA sequence: TGTGCCAGCAGGACAATGGGACAGCGGGAACTGTTTTTT. This encodes CASRTMGQRELFF.